This entry lists 17 T cell receptor beta chains sequenced from one sample in a study of blood T cell repertoires in COVID-19. Profiled with immunoSEQ multiplex PCR; TCRdb holds only in-frame clones, not every one. This table holds about 180,000 clones, around 76% found once. The sample comprised peripheral blood. The receptors stem from a woman in her 70s with acute or convalescent COVID-19.

The genes are TRBV18 and TRBJ2-5; TRBD2 agrees at 7 bases. Germline lookup yields CDR1 KGHSH and CDR2 LQKENI. J gave up 4 bases and V 3 bases, and 5 bases lay outside the gene matches. The CDR3 sequence is 14 residues long. The CDR3 region is CASSPGTIAETQYF. The CDR3 nucleotides are TGTGCCAGCTCACCCGGGACTATCGCAGAGACCCAGTACTTC.

The rearrangement links TRBV7-9 to TRBJ1-2; 7 nucleotides match TRBD1. The V gene end was trimmed by 5 bases and the J gene end by 2 bases; junction bases not matched to a gene: 5. CDR1 and CDR2 (germline): SEHNR, FQNEAQ (reference sequence). The CDR3 contains 14 residues. CDR3 in amino acids: CASSPRGQNYGYTF. CDR3 nucleotides: TGTGCCAGCAGCCCCCGGGGACAGAACTATGGCTACACCTTC.

The DNA of the CDR3 is TGTGCCAGCAGCTTAGTATGGGCAGGGCCCACCGACAAAAGCTCCTATAATTCACCCCTCCACTTT. Translated: CASSLVWAGPTDKSSYNSPLHF. J is TRBJ1-6 and V is TRBV7-8; D is perhaps TRBD1 (5 bases). Germline lookup yields CDR1 SGHVS and CDR2 FQNEAQ. Trimming stripped 1 base from V and 0 bases from J, with 25 bases between. The length of the CDR3 is 22 residues.

The rearrangement joins TRBV7-2 to TRBJ2-6; D gene uncertain. CDR1 and CDR2 from the germline V gene are SGHTA and FQGNSA. Trimming shortened V by 0 bases and J by 0 bases, and 3 bases separated the two germline ends. The CDR3 totals 15 residues. CDR3 nucleotides: TGTGCCAGCAGCTTAGCCGGCTCTGGGGCCAACGTCCTGACTTTC. This gives the protein CASSLAGSGANVLTF.

V and J are TRBV7-8 and TRBJ2-5, with a weak D call TRBD2 (5 bases). Germline CDR1 reads SGHVS; CDR2 reads FQNEAQ. The V and J ends lost 0 bases and 8 bases respectively, with 13 bases between them. The CDR3 extends over 14 amino acids. The CDR3 DNA is TGTGCCAGCAGCTTAGCCCGGCCCCGGGAAACCCAGTACTTC. As protein: CASSLARPRETQYF.

The chain carries TRBV7-9 and TRBJ2-2; 7 positions agree with TRBD1. Looked up from germline, CDR1 is SEHNR and CDR2 is FQNEAQ (reference sequence). The CDR3 totals 14 residues. The trim removed 1 base at V and 4 bases at J, leaving 0 bases unmatched. CDR3 DNA: TGTGCCAGCAGCTTAGACAGGGGCACCGGGGAGCTGTTTTTT. This translates into CASSLDRGTGELFF.

As to this clone: One junction end does not reproduce the germline sequence, and a read error may be involved. The chain couples TRBV7-7 to TRBJ2-5; 7 bases match TRBD1. CDR1 is SSHAT and CDR2 is FNYEAQ in the germline V gene (reference sequence). This CDR3 region has 14 residues. The CDR3 loop reads CASSLGTDQETQYF. The CDR3 DNA reads TGTGCTAGCAGCTTAGGGACAGACCAAGAGACCCAGTACTTC.

This chain joins TRBV4-2 and TRBJ2-7, with 11 nucleotides matching TRBD2. V was pared by 1 base and J by 1 base, with 9 bases of the junction left unmatched. Germline values: CDR1 LGHNA, CDR2 YNFKEQ. There are 18 residues in the CDR3. The CDR3 sequence is CASSQGVSGGVVSYEQYF. The CDR3 nucleotides read TGTGCCAGCAGCCAAGGGGTTAGCGGGGGGGTGGTTTCCTACGAGCAGTACTTC.

J is TRBJ1-1 and V is TRBV5-6, with 9 bases matching TRBD1. Germline CDR1 and CDR2: SGHDT and YYEEEE. The CDR3 length is 15 residues. V shed 7 bases, J shed 0 bases, and the junction held 7 bases outside the gene matches. The CDR3 coding sequence is TGTGCCAGCGAGCGGGGACAGGGCCTGAACACTGAAGCTTTCTTT. The encoded protein is CASERGQGLNTEAFF.

The chain links TRBV28 to TRBJ1-1, with 8 nucleotides matching TRBD1. The CDR3 has 17 amino acids. Germline CDR1 and CDR2: MDHEN and SYDVKM. The V gene end was trimmed by 0 bases and the J gene end by 5 bases; junction bases not matched to a gene: 11. The CDR3 sequence is CASSLWPGTGDRTEAFF. The DNA of the CDR3 is TGTGCCAGCAGTTTATGGCCCGGGACAGGCGATCGTACTGAAGCTTTCTTT.

The chain joins TRBV6-5 to TRBJ2-7, with D perhaps matching TRBD2 (5 bases). The V end was cut by 6 bases, the J end by 6 bases, with 18 bases between. CDR3 length equals 14 residues. Germline-derived CDR1 and CDR2 are MNHEY and SVGAGI. DNA for the CDR3: TGTGCCAGCAGCCCGGGAAAGTGGAGTCCCGAGCAGTACTTC. This gives the protein CASSPGKWSPEQYF.

The CDR3 loop is CASSQARRRDPTDTQYF. As DNA, the CDR3 is TGCGCCAGCAGCCAAGCTCGGCGGCGGGACCCCACAGATACGCAGTATTTT. The gene calls are TRBV4-1 and TRBJ2-3; the D gene is possibly TRBD2 (6 bases). Looked up from germline, CDR1 is MGHRA and CDR2 is YSYEKL. The CDR3 loop spans 17 amino acids. V lost 1 base and J 2 bases, leaving 16 bases between the germline ends.

This clone has a handful of counts. This CDR3 reads CSVPRSWTSTSGEQFF. The CDR3 DNA sequence: TGCAGCGTCCCCAGATCGTGGACTAGCACGTCCGGTGAGCAGTTCTTC. The chain links TRBV29-1 to TRBJ2-1; 8 nucleotides align to TRBD2. The germline V gene has CDR1 SQVTM and CDR2 ANQGSEA. The CDR3 extends over 16 amino acids. J gave up 9 bases and V 6 bases, and 19 bases lay outside the gene matches.

There are a few counts of this clone. The J gene is TRBJ2-2, the V gene TRBV7-2; D is undetermined. The germline CDR1 and CDR2 sequences are SGHTA and FQGNSA. There are 14 residues in the CDR3. Trimming took off 3 bases at V and 4 bases at J, with 9 bases between the two ends. The CDR3 coding sequence is TGTGCCAGCAGCTTCGAGAAGTTCACCGGGGAGCTGTTTTTT. It translates to CASSFEKFTGELFF. The entire variable domain, with the rest obtained from reference TRBV7-2 and TRBJ2-2, is as follows: GAGVSQSPSNKVTEKGKDVELRCDPISGHTALYWYRQSLGQGLEFLIYFQGNSAPDKSGLPSDRFSAERTGGSVSTLTIQRTQQEDSAVYLCASSFEKFTGELFFGEGSRLTVL.

The rearrangement joins TRBV4-3 to TRBJ2-7, with D perhaps matching TRBD1 (6 bases). The length of the CDR3 is 15 residues. V lost 2 bases and J 1 base, leaving 12 bases between the germline ends. Per the germline V gene, CDR1 is LGHNA and CDR2 is YSLEER. CDR3 region: CASSQLNRASYEQYF. CDR3 DNA: TGCGCCAGCAGCCAACTAAACAGGGCTTCCTACGAGCAGTACTTC.

The chain combines TRBV7-3 with TRBJ2-7, with D maybe TRBD1 (6 bases). Germline V gives CDR1 SGHTA, CDR2 FQGTGA. This CDR3 contains 13 residues. Between the trimmed V and J ends, which lost 4 bases and 1 base, there was a span of 8 bases. DNA of the CDR3: TGTGCCAGCAGCTCCGACAGGTCCTACGAGCAGTACTTC. As protein: CASSSDRSYEQYF.

The CDR3 region is CASSPRWLDNEQFF. The CDR3 coding sequence is TGTGCCAGCAGCCCGCGGTGGCTAGACAATGAGCAGTTCTTC. V is TRBV3-1 (or the pseudogene TRBV3-2) and J is TRBJ2-1; D is unresolved. V gave up 4 bases and J gave up 5 bases, with 12 bases separating them. The CDR3 length is 14 residues. Germline CDR1 is LGHDT and CDR2 is YNNKEL (reference sequence).